The clone carrying this TCR beta chain appeared a few times. The CDR3 is made up of 16 amino acids. Germline V gene sequence: CDR1 MNHEY, CDR2 SMNVEV (reference sequence). V lost 3 bases and J lost 8; bases outside the gene matches: 7. This entry comes from a study of blood T cells in healthy people across ages. Combining a sample-barcoded 5' primer with a J-beta primer mix, a second PCR ran for roughly 7 to 11 cycles. MiXCR, run by TCRdb on the 5' RACE reads, gives a single entry per CDR3 protein. The sample lists more than 650,000 distinct CDR3 sequences, about 20% occurring once. Sequenced: blood. The chain couples TRBV27 to TRBJ2-1; 13 positions agree with TRBD2. This clonotype originated in a man between 65 and 80 years old in good health. The CDR3 loop is CASSFRLAGGRDEQFF. The DNA of the CDR3 is TGTGCCAGCAGTTTCAGACTAGCGGGGGGCAGGGATGAGCAGTTCTTC.